The 9 T cell receptor beta chains reported below all come from one sample, sequenced in a study of blood T cell repertoires in COVID-19 (dated by TCRdb to 2020 to 2021). Receptors were amplified or captured by the immunoSEQ multiplex PCR assay. Sourced from immuneACCESS, this table was stored by TCRdb with only in-frame sequences that have V and J called. A share of the clones is absent; for the studies checked, an unresolved V gene accounts for under half, and the remainder has no known explanation. For this sample there are fewer than 250,000 clones; under 90% appear just once. The top ten hold about 20% of the sample. Input material: peripheral blood. The receptors originated from a man aged 25 to 40 with active or convalescent COVID-19.

The chain links TRBV27 to TRBJ2-2, with a weak D call TRBD2 (6 bases). This CDR3 region has 21 residues. Trimming cost V 4 bases and J 3 bases, with 30 bases left between them. CDR1 MNHEY and CDR2 SMNVEV come from the germline V gene (reference sequence). The CDR3 is CASSSSGGASIKQRDTGELFF. As DNA, the CDR3 is TGTGCCAGCAGTTCCTCCGGCGGGGCTAGTATTAAACAGAGGGACACCGGGGAGCTGTTTTTT.

This chain connects TRBV15 to TRBJ1-2, with TRBD1 matching 9 bases. Germline loops: CDR1 LNHNV, CDR2 YYDKDF (reference sequence). V lost 2 bases, J lost 6 bases, and 10 bases stayed unmatched. CDR3 length equals 16 residues. Written as DNA, the CDR3 is TGTGCCACCAGCAGATCATCTGGGACAGGGTTTGATGGCTACACCTTC. This codes for CATSRSSGTGFDGYTF.

The rearrangement joins TRBV30 to TRBJ1-6, with D hard to call. V was pared by 2 bases and J by 8 bases, with 7 bases between. Germline values: CDR1 GTSNPN, CDR2 SVGIG (reference sequence). CDR3 length: 12 residues. CDR3 in DNA: TGTGCCTGGAGTCTTGGAGATTCACCCCTCCACTTT. Protein: CAWSLGDSPLHF.

This chain links TRBV11-1 with TRBJ1-5; possibly TRBD1 for D (6 bases). Germline assignment: CDR1 SGHAT and CDR2 FQDESV (reference sequence). The CDR3 spans 13 residues. V lost 4 bases, J lost 5 bases, and 9 bases lay in between. The CDR3 DNA sequence: TGTGCCAGCAGCTCGGACAGCTATCAGCCCCAGCATTTT. Protein product: CASSSDSYQPQHF.

The chain has TRBV28 and TRBJ1-5, with TRBD1 matching over 7 bases. CDR3 length equals 17 residues. V lost 4 bases to trimming and J lost 4 bases; unmatched junction nucleotides: 13. Germline lookup yields CDR1 MDHEN and CDR2 SYDVKM. Here the CDR3 reads CASSSHKEQGRNQPQHF. CDR3 nucleotides: TGTGCCAGCAGTTCCCACAAGGAACAGGGGAGGAATCAGCCCCAGCATTTT.

V and J are TRBV28 and TRBJ1-3, with a possible D match to TRBD1 (6 bases). The germline V and J ends were trimmed by 7 bases and 2 bases, with 18 bases remaining between them. CDR3 length: 16 residues. CDR1 and CDR2 from the germline V gene are MDHEN and SYDVKM. The CDR3 DNA reads as TGTGCCAGCAAAGAGGCCCCAACAGGGACTGGAAACACCATATATTTT. Protein sequence: CASKEAPTGTGNTIYF.

This rearrangement joins TRBV6-5 to TRBJ2-5; D might be TRBD2 (6 bases). This CDR3 contains 12 residues. V lost 10 bases and J lost 6, with 15 bases in between. Per germline, CDR1 MNHEY and CDR2 SVGAGI. CDR3 coding DNA: TGTGCCACCGAGGAGGGAACGAAGACCCAGTACTTC. It is translated as CATEEGTKTQYF.

The gene calls are TRBV6-5 and TRBJ1-1; the D is unclear. The CDR3 loop spans 12 amino acids. The V end lost 0 bases, the J end lost 9 bases, and 8 bases lay between the germline ends. Germline V gene lookup returns CDR1 MNHEY and CDR2 SVGAGI. The CDR3 region has the DNA TGTGCCAGCAGTTACTCGGCCGGGAAAGCTTTCTTT. This codes for CASSYSAGKAFF.

The CDR3 bases are TGTGCCAGCAGCCCTGGGACTAGCGATGAGCAGTTCTTC. It specifies CASSPGTSDEQFF. J is TRBJ2-1 and V is TRBV4-2; 10 bases agree with TRBD2. The CDR3 length is 13 residues. V trimming: 4 bases; J trimming: 8 bases; junction bases outside the gene matches: 2. In germline, CDR1 is LGHNA, CDR2 YNFKEQ.